These T cell receptor beta chains were read from a single sample in a study of T cell responses to AZD1222 COVID-19 vaccine. The table came from immunoSEQ multiplex PCR; TCRdb's copy has only in-frame clones and leaves some out. There are 150,000 to 200,000 clones in the sample; 91% occur only once, and approximately 1.2% lies in the top ten. Source: peripheral blood, taken 28 days after the second AZD1222 dose. Every receptor here comes from an adult who received the AZD1222 COVID-19 vaccine. CDR3s include the opening cysteine and the closing phenylalanine or tryptophan. The order of the fields is D gene, J gene, V gene, clone size, CDR3 protein, CDR3 DNA. D genes are given only for firm matches. Only part of the rows carry a size: once, few, many, or a class if the clone is expanded.

>.|TRBJ1-1|TRBV19|.
CASSLAVNTEAFF
TGTGCCAGTAGTCTGGCGGTGAACACTGAAGCTTTCTTT
>TRBD1|TRBJ2-7|TRBV9|once
CASSGRQGEAYEQYF
TGTGCCAGCAGCGGACGACAGGGGGAGGCCTACGAGCAGTACTTC
>.|TRBJ2-2|TRBV7-9|.
CASSLGEPRVGELFF
TGTGCCAGCAGCTTGGGAGAGCCCCGGGTCGGGGAGCTGTTTTTT
>TRBD2|TRBJ2-1|TRBV19|.
CASSPSGTYNEQFF
TGTGCCAGTAGTCCTAGCGGGACCTACAATGAGCAGTTCTTC
>TRBD1|TRBJ2-7|TRBV7-2|.
CASSLGQGLSYEQYF
TGTGCCAGCAGCTTGGGACAGGGACTCTCCTACGAGCAGTACTTC
>TRBD2|TRBJ2-3|TRBV5-1|.
CASSLESLAGESGRQYF
TGCGCCAGCAGCTTGGAAAGTCTAGCGGGAGAGTCGGGGAGGCAGTATTTT
>TRBD1|TRBJ2-7|TRBV5-1|.
CASSFVGQGNEQYF
TGCGCCAGCAGCTTTGTTGGACAGGGTAACGAGCAGTACTTC
>TRBD2|TRBJ2-3|TRBV7-2|.
CASSLAGGVDDTQYF
TGTGCCAGCAGCTTAGCGGGGGGGGTGGACGATACGCAGTATTTT
>.|TRBJ1-1|TRBV3-1/TRBV3-2|.
CASSQDVGQYNTEAFF
TGTGCCAGCAGCCAAGATGTAGGACAGTATAACACTGAAGCTTTCTTT
>.|TRBJ1-1|TRBV7-8|.
CASSPSWTANTEAFF
TGTGCCAGCAGCCCCTCCTGGACAGCGAACACTGAAGCTTTCTTT
>.|TRBJ2-3|TRBV7-8|.
CASSFGTSTSTDTQYF
TGTGCCAGCAGCTTCGGGACTTCGACAAGCACAGATACGCAGTATTTT
>.|TRBJ1-2|TRBV9|.
CASSVVPYGYTF
TGTGCCAGCAGCGTAGTTCCTTACGGCTACACCTTC
>TRBD2|TRBJ2-3|TRBV4-1|.
CASSQALAGGTDTQYF
TGCGCCAGCAGCCAAGCACTAGCGGGGGGCACAGATACGCAGTATTTT
>.|TRBJ1-1|TRBV7-8|.
CASSLDGRLNTEAFF
TGTGCCAGCAGCTTAGACGGCCGCTTGAACACTGAAGCTTTCTTT
>TRBD2|TRBJ2-1|TRBV10-3|.
CAISIGLAANEQFF
TGTGCCATCAGCATTGGACTAGCGGCAAATGAGCAGTTCTTC
>TRBD2|TRBJ2-7|TRBV4-1|.
CASKRAGGIDEQYF
TGCGCCAGCAAAAGAGCGGGGGGGATCGACGAGCAGTACTTC
>.|TRBJ2-2|TRBV5-8|.
CASSLGTGLTGELFF
TGTGCCAGCAGCTTAGGGACGGGACTCACCGGGGAGCTGTTTTTT
>.|TRBJ2-7|TRBV7-3|.
CASSAGADYEQYF
TGTGCCAGCAGCGCAGGCGCGGATTACGAGCAGTACTTC
>TRBD1|TRBJ1-3|TRBV29-1|.
CSVVWGQGSGNTIYF
TGCAGCGTTGTATGGGGACAGGGCTCTGGAAACACCATATATTTT
>TRBD1|TRBJ1-1|TRBV5-1|.
CASSSGQGFTEAFF
TGCGCCAGCAGCTCGGGACAGGGCTTCACTGAAGCTTTCTTT
>TRBD1|TRBJ1-1|TRBV7-3|.
CASSLTGIGTEAFF
TGTGCCAGCAGCTTGACAGGGATTGGCACTGAAGCTTTCTTT
>TRBD2|TRBJ2-7|TRBV13|.
CASSPGTSGGYEQYF
TGTGCCAGCAGCCCCGGGACTAGCGGAGGTTACGAGCAGTACTTC
>.|TRBJ1-1|TRBV10-3|.
CAIGAPVNTEAFF
TGTGCCATCGGGGCCCCGGTGAACACTGAAGCTTTCTTT
>.|TRBJ2-2|TRBV4-3|.
CASSQDRLARATGELFF
TGCGCCAGCAGCCAAGATCGCTTAGCCAGAGCCACCGGGGAGCTGTTTTTT
>TRBD2|TRBJ2-3|TRBV9|few
CASSAGTSGTDTQYF
TGTGCCAGCAGCGCAGGGACTAGCGGAACAGATACGCAGTATTTT
>.|TRBJ1-5|TRBV19|.
CASSLTRQAYNQPQHF
TGTGCCAGTAGTTTGACCCGACAGGCGTACAATCAGCCCCAGCATTTT
>.|TRBJ2-3|TRBV3-1/TRBV3-2|.
CASSQQDPLSFATQYF
TGTGCCAGCAGCCAACAGGACCCATTAAGTTTCGCTACGCAGTATTTT
>.|TRBJ1-4|TRBV12-3/TRBV12-4|.
CASSFFPNEKLFF
TGTGCCAGCAGTTTTTTCCCTAATGAAAAACTGTTTTTT
>.|TRBJ1-5|TRBV28|.
CASTLGGQPQHF
TGTGCCAGCACCCTTGGAGGTCAGCCCCAGCATTTT
>.|TRBJ2-7|TRBV21-1|few
CASSRGAGFTYEQYF
TGTGCCAGCAGCAGGGGGGCAGGGTTTACCTACGAGCAGTACTTC
>.|TRBJ1-2|TRBV4-3|.
CASSQTTAHYGYTF
TGCGCCAGCAGCCAAACGACAGCCCACTATGGCTACACCTTC
>.|TRBJ1-6|TRBV6-6|.
CASSSKAYNSPLHF
TGTGCCAGCAGTTCCAAGGCCTATAATTCACCCCTCCACTTT
>.|TRBJ1-6|TRBV3-1/TRBV3-2|.
CASSQDPSERNSPLHF
TGTGCCAGCAGCCAAGATCCGAGTGAGAGGAATTCACCCCTCCACTTT
>.|TRBJ1-1|TRBV7-8|.
CASNEGIDTEAFF
TGTGCCAGCAATGAGGGCATCGACACTGAAGCTTTCTTT
>TRBD1|TRBJ2-7|TRBV3-1/TRBV3-2|.
CASSQTDRAPLRLKYF
TGTGCCAGCAGCCAAACGGACAGGGCCCCCCTACGTTTGAAGTACTTC
>TRBD2|TRBJ2-3|TRBV6-2/TRBV6-3|.
CASSYSISGGGLDTQYF
TGTGCCAGCAGTTACTCGATTAGCGGGGGGGGCTTAGATACGCAGTATTTT
>.|TRBJ1-2|TRBV6-5|.
CASRDNWGAYGYTF
TGTGCCAGCAGGGATAATTGGGGGGCATATGGCTACACCTTC